This T cell receptor (beta chain) was sequenced for a study of cytomegalovirus exposure and HLA in healthy donors. Method: immunoSEQ multiplex PCR; TCRdb's copy keeps in-frame clones and lacks some. The sample lists under 150,000 clones; roughly 90% were seen once. V lost 2 bases to trimming and J lost 2 bases; unmatched junction nucleotides: 3. Germline CDR1 is SGHNT and CDR2 is YYREEE (reference sequence). There are 14 residues in the CDR3. The sample consisted of PBMCs. The chain combines TRBV5-4 with TRBJ2-7; 8 nucleotides align to TRBD2. The clonotype was recovered from a man younger than 35 in good health and CMV-seronegative. The CDR3: CASSFPGGTYEQYF. The CDR3 region has the DNA TGTGCCAGCAGCTTCCCGGGGGGGACCTACGAGCAGTACTTC.